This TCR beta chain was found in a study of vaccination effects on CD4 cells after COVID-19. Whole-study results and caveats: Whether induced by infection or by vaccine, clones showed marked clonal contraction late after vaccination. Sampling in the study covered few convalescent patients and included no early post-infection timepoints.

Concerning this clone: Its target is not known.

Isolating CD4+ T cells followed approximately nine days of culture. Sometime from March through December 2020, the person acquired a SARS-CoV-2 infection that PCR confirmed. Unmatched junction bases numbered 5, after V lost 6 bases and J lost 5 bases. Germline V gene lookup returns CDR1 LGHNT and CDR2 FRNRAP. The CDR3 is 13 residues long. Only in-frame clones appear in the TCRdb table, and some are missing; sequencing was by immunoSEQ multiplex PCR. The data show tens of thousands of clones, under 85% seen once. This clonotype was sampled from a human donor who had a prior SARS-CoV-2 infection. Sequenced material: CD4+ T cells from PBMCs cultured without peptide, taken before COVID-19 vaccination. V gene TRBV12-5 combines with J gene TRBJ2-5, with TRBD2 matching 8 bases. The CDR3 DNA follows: TGTGCTAGTGGCACGGGGGGGTTGGAGACCCAGTACTTC. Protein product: CASGTGGLETQYF. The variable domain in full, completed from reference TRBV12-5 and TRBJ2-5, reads DARVTQTPRHKVTEMGQEVTMRCQPILGHNTVFWYRQTMMQGLELLAYFRNRAPLDDSGMPKDRFSAEMPDATLATLKIQPSEPRDSAVYFCASGTGGLETQYFGPGTRLLVL.